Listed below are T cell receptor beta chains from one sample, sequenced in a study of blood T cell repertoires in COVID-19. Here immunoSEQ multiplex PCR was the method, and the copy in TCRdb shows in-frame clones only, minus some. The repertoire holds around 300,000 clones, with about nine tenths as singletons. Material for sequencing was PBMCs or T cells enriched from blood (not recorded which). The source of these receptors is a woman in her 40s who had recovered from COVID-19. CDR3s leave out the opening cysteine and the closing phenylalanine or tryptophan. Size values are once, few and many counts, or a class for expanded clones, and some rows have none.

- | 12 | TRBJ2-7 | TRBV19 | ASSSGQGAYEQY
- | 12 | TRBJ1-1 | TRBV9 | ASSVGAGNTEAF
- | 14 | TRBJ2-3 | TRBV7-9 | ASSFTGTSRTDTQY
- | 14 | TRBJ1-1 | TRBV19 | ASSFRQGLMNTEAF
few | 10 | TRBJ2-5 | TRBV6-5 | ASKIGEGTQY
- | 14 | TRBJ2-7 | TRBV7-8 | ASSLALAGGGGEQY
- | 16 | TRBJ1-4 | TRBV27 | ASSLFSRTGRVNEKLF
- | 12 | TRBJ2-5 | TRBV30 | AYRLAGNQETQY
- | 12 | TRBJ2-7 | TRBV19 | ASSPRTPSYEQY
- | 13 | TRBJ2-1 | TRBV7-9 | ASSFTGGPNNEQF
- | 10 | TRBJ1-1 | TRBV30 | AWSVREAKAF
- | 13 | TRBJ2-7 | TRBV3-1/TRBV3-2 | ASSGPGQGTYEQY
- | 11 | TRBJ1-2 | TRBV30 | AWRSGANYGYT
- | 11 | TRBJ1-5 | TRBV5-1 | ASRLTANQPQH
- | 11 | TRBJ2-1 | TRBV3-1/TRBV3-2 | ASSRQVGTEQF
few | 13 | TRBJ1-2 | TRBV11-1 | ASSLGSGDTYGYT
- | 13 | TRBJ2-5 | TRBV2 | ASSAPGGRQETQY
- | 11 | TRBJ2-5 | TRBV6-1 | ASSDTFQETQY
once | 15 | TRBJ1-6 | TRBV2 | ASSSLQQGRLGSPLH
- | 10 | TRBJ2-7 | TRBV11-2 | ASSLFGGEQY
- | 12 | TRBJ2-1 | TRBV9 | ASSVVQVYNEQF
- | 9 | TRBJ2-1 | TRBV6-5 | ASTTGYEQF
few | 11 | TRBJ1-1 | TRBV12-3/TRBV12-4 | ASSSGQGSEAF
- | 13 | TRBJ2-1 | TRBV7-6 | ASSPGTSGSNEQF
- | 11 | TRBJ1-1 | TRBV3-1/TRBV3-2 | ASSSQNNGKAF
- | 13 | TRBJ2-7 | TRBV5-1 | ASSPWTGGSYEQY
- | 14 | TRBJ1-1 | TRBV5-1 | ASSLNNRQGAVPAF
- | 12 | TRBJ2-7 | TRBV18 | ASSPDRGADEQY
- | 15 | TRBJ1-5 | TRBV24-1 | ATSDPSWVGEGQPQH
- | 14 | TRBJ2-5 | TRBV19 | ASSPGTGVREETQY
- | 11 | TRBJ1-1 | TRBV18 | ASLEGAQTEAF
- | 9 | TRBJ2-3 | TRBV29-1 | SVRYTDTQY
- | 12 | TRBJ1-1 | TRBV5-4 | ASSKGQGGTEAF